The 22 T cell receptor beta chains given below trace back to one sample, sequenced in a study of regulatory T cells in long-lasting Graves disease. Sequencing libraries for TCR beta were prepared with iRepertoire HTBI primers and Arm-PCR of CDR3 regions. TCRdb itself ran the multiplex PCR reads through MiXCR, one entry per CDR3 protein. The sample contains 410,000 or so distinct CDR3 sequences, about 16% of which appear only once. Documented time point: newly diagnosed GD, antithyroid drugs for less than 3 months. PBMCs provided the RNA from which the TCR library was made. These data were also filed under a second study, of T cells in Graves' hyperthyroidism and ophthalmopathy.

This specimen consisted of peripheral blood mononuclear cells (PBMCs), obtained at new diagnosis, from a patient treated with antithyroid drugs. These TCRs come from a woman aged 25 to 45 with Graves disease.

This clonotype showed up many times. The chain links TRBV15 to TRBJ2-1, with TRBD2 as a possible D gene (7 bases). This CDR3 has 17 amino acids. The V gene's germline CDR1 is LNHNV and CDR2 YYDKDF (reference sequence). Trimming pared 1 base from V and 5 bases from J, leaving 18 bases between. CDR3 nucleotide sequence: TGTGCCACCAGCAGAGGAGGGGGGGGATGGTCCCACAATGAGCAGTTCTTC. It specifies CATSRGGGGWSHNEQFF.

This chain joins TRBV20-1 and TRBJ2-3; 8 nucleotides line up with TRBD1. V lost 2 bases to trimming and J lost 0 bases; unmatched junction nucleotides: 1. The germline CDR1 and CDR2 sequences are DFQATT and SNEGSKA (reference sequence). This CDR3 region has 14 residues. CDR3 protein: CSARQGASTDTQYF. Here the CDR3 DNA reads TGCAGTGCTAGACAGGGGGCGAGCACAGATACGCAGTATTTT.

This clonotype came up a few times. The rearrangement joins TRBV2 to TRBJ1-3; 8 bases are a match to TRBD1. CDR3 size: 15 residues. Per germline, CDR1 SNHLY and CDR2 FYNNEI. Trimming removed 4 bases from V and 3 bases from J; junction bases left unmatched: 5. The CDR3 here is CASSVRTGHGNTIYF. CDR3 DNA: TGTGCCAGCAGTGTCAGGACAGGGCATGGAAACACCATATATTTT.

V gene TRBV27 combines with J gene TRBJ1-5; D remains ambiguous. The V gene lost 3 bases and the J gene lost 7 bases, with 7 bases spanning the gap. CDR1 and CDR2 (germline): MNHEY, SMNVEV (reference sequence). The length of the CDR3 is 12 residues. The chain's CDR3 is CASSFKGQPQHF. The CDR3, as DNA: TGTGCCAGCAGTTTCAAAGGCCAGCCCCAGCATTTT.

The V gene is TRBV3-1, the J gene TRBJ1-5; TRBD1 matches at 7 bases. Germline CDR1 and CDR2: LGHDT and YNNKEL (reference sequence). The ends lost 0 bases at V and 5 bases at J; junction bases unmatched: 7. CDR3 size: 16 residues. The CDR3 nucleotides read TGTGCCAGCAGCCAAGATGACAGGGCCGGCCATCAGCCCCAGCATTTT. Translating it yields CASSQDDRAGHQPQHF.

This clonotype has at least ten counts. V is TRBV12-3 or TRBV12-4 and J is TRBJ2-3; the D gene is possibly TRBD1 (5 bases). V was shortened by 6 bases and J by 2 bases, with 15 bases between the two germline ends. This CDR3 is 15 amino acids long. CDR3 sequence reads: CASSYTGGYTDTQYF. The CDR3 bases are TGTGCCAGCAGCTACACAGGCGGTTACACAGATACGCAGTATTTT.

This clonotype was recorded at least ten times. This chain uses TRBV2 with TRBJ2-5; D possibly corresponds to TRBD2 (5 bases). The CDR3 is 14 residues long. The V gene's germline CDR1 is SNHLY and CDR2 FYNNEI. The V gene lost 3 bases and the J gene lost 4 bases, with 12 bases spanning the gap. CDR3 amino acids: CASSETGYGETQYF. CDR3 nucleotide sequence: TGTGCCAGCAGTGAGACGGGATACGGAGAGACCCAGTACTTC.

This clonotype has ten or more counts. Here the CDR3 DNA reads TGTGCCAGCAGGCCCCTAGCGGGACCTCTAGACAATGAGCAGTTCTTC. Its protein product is CASRPLAGPLDNEQFF. The chain is built from TRBV2 and TRBJ2-1; 9 bases fit TRBD2. This CDR3 comprises 16 residues. V lost 6 bases, J lost 5 bases, and 11 bases stayed unmatched. Germline V gives CDR1 SNHLY, CDR2 FYNNEI. The full variable domain, in which reference TRBV2 and TRBJ2-1 provide the parts outside the CDR3, is EPEVTQTPSHQVTQMGQEVILRCVPISNHLYFYWYRQILGQKVEFLVSFYNNEISEKSEIFDDQFSVERPDGSNFTLKIRSTKLEDSAMYFCASRPLAGPLDNEQFFGPGTRLTVL.

This clonotype was recorded many times. The rearrangement links TRBV5-8 to TRBJ2-1, with 9 bases fitting TRBD2. V was pared by 0 bases and J by 4 bases, with 5 bases of the junction left unmatched. CDR1 is SGHTS and CDR2 is YDEGEE in the germline V gene. This CDR3 contains 16 residues. The CDR3: CASSLDGSGGYNEQFF. The CDR3 DNA sequence: TGTGCCAGCAGCTTGGACGGTAGCGGGGGTTACAATGAGCAGTTCTTC.

This clonotype was detected ten times or more. The V gene is TRBV7-8, the J gene TRBJ2-7; D may be TRBD2 (6 bases). CDR3 length: 16 amino acids. Germline V CDR1 and CDR2: SGHVS, FQNEAQ. V lost 2 bases to trimming and J lost 1 base, with 15 bases between them. The CDR3 sequence: CASSLRGSGRSYEQYF. The CDR3 nucleotides are TGTGCCAGCAGCTTACGGGGGTCGGGACGGTCCTACGAGCAGTACTTC.

This clonotype was seen repeatedly, ten times or more. The chain uses TRBV30 and TRBJ2-7; D ambiguous. CDR1 and CDR2 from the germline V gene are GTSNPN and SVGIG (reference sequence). CDR3 length equals 11 residues. DNA for the CDR3: TGTGCGGCAGGTCGGGTCTACGAGCAGTACTTC. Residues: CAAGRVYEQYF.

The chain has TRBV4-2 and TRBJ1-5; 7 nucleotides match TRBD1. V lost 0 bases, J lost 9 bases, and 11 bases stayed unmatched. Germline lookup yields CDR1 LGHNA and CDR2 YNFKEQ. The CDR3 spans 16 residues. CDR3 sequence: CASSQERTGIKSPQHF. For the CDR3, the DNA is TGTGCCAGCAGCCAAGAGAGGACAGGCATCAAATCGCCCCAGCATTTT.

This clonotype was detected only a few times. This sequence joins TRBV3-1 and TRBJ1-6, with a possible D match to TRBD1 (5 bases). The CDR3 length is 13 residues. Germline lookup yields CDR1 LGHDT and CDR2 YNNKEL (reference sequence). V lost 9 bases and J 9 bases, leaving 15 bases between the germline ends. The CDR3 region has the DNA TGTGCCAGTGGGACCGTCGGGGCTTCACCCCTCCACTTT. Encoded protein: CASGTVGASPLHF. The full variable domain, rest sourced from reference TRBV3-1 and TRBJ1-6, is DTAVSQTPKYLVTQMGNDKSIKCEQNLGHDTMYWYKQDSKKFLKIMFSYNNKELIINETVPNRFSPKSPDKAHLNLHINSLELGDSAVYFCASGTVGASPLHFGNGTRLTVT.

Of note for this clonotype: A much larger clone sits a single nucleotide away, making a read error possible. This chain connects TRBV5-5 to TRBJ2-3; D is perhaps TRBD1 (6 bases). Germline V CDR1 and CDR2: SGHKS, YYEKEE (reference sequence). Trimming removed 0 bases at V and 1 base at J, with 9 bases between. CDR3 size: 15 residues. The CDR3 nucleotides read TGTGCCAGCAGCTTGGAGGACAGTCGCACAGATACGCAGTATTTT. It codes for CASSLEDSRTDTQYF.

This clonotype has a handful of counts. The chain recombines TRBV19 with TRBJ1-5; D remains ambiguous. CDR1 is LNHDA and CDR2 is SQIVND in the germline V gene (reference sequence). Trimming pared 1 base from V and 0 bases from J, leaving 16 bases between. This CDR3 is 18 amino acids long. CDR3 nucleotides: TGTGCCAGTAGTATAGTTGGGCAGCGCCGATATAGCAATCAGCCCCAGCATTTT. The encoded protein is CASSIVGQRRYSNQPQHF.

Comments on this clonotype: A single base separates this from a much larger clone, so it may be a read error. This sequence joins TRBV14 and TRBJ2-5, with TRBD1 matching over 8 bases. V was pared by 3 bases and J by 13 bases, with 13 bases of the junction left unmatched. The CDR3 totals 14 residues. The germline CDR1 and CDR2 sequences are SGHDN and FVKESK. In nucleotides, the CDR3 is TGTGCCAGCAGCCAGACGACAGGGGTGGGCGAGCGGTACTTC. It encodes CASSQTTGVGERYF.

A few counts support this clonotype. The chain employs TRBV24-1 and TRBJ2-1; 13 bases fit TRBD2. The CDR3 length is 15 residues. From germline, CDR1 is KGHDR and CDR2 SFDVKD. With V trimmed by 4 bases and J by 10 bases, 6 bases remained unmatched. CDR3 amino acids: CATSDAGTSGVEQFF. The CDR3 bases are TGTGCCACCAGTGACGCCGGGACTAGCGGGGTCGAGCAGTTCTTC.

This clonotype was counted ten times or more. The CDR3 DNA is TGTGCCAGCAGCACCGTTTTTGGCGGGATCTCCTACAATGAGCAGTTCTTC. Residues: CASSTVFGGISYNEQFF. The gene calls are TRBV28 and TRBJ2-1, with D possibly TRBD2 on 6 matching bases. CDR1 and CDR2 (germline): MDHEN, SYDVKM. The CDR3 covers 17 residues. Trimming shortened V by 6 bases and J by 0 bases, and 18 bases separated the two germline ends.

This clonotype was seen many times. The J gene is TRBJ1-1, the V gene TRBV30; D perhaps matches TRBD1 (6 bases). From germline, CDR1 is GTSNPN and CDR2 SVGIG (reference sequence). The V and J ends lost 4 bases and 3 bases respectively, with 9 bases between them. The CDR3 length is 12 residues. As DNA, the CDR3 is TGTGCCTGGAAGGGGGTCCACACTGAAGCTTTCTTT. As protein: CAWKGVHTEAFF.

This clonotype was found many times. V is TRBV20-1 and J is TRBJ2-3, with TRBD2 matching over 10 bases. The germline V gene encodes CDR1 DFQATT and CDR2 SNEGSKA (reference sequence). This CDR3 is 18 amino acids long. V lost 3 bases, J lost 0 bases, and 12 bases stayed unmatched. CDR3: CSASGASGSPPSTDTQYF. Here the CDR3 DNA reads TGCAGTGCTAGTGGGGCTAGCGGGAGCCCACCTAGCACAGATACGCAGTATTTT.

The chain recombines TRBV10-3 with TRBJ2-1; 9 positions agree with TRBD2. Looked up from germline, CDR1 is ENHRY and CDR2 is SYGVKD. The CDR3 is 14 amino acids. Trimming removed 8 bases from V and 5 bases from J; junction bases left unmatched: 7. The DNA for the CDR3 is TGTGCCATCTCGCGGACTAGCGAAGACAATGAGCAGTTCTTC. Amino acids: CAISRTSEDNEQFF.

In its sample, this clonotype was seen many times. The chain joins TRBV3-1 to TRBJ2-1, with 12 bases fitting TRBD2. CDR1 is LGHDT and CDR2 is YNNKEL in the germline V gene (reference sequence). V lost 0 bases to trimming and J lost 9 bases; unmatched junction nucleotides: 18. This CDR3 is built from 20 residues. The CDR3 loop reads CASSQETPLPSGRAMGEQFF. The CDR3 nucleotides are TGTGCCAGCAGCCAAGAAACCCCATTGCCTAGCGGGAGGGCCATGGGTGAGCAGTTCTTC.